This T cell receptor beta chain comes out of a study of T-cell memory formation after mild COVID-19. As for the study in general: Across donors, TCR clusters were largely donor specific.

This CDR3 is 15 amino acids long. Trimming pared 3 bases from V and 0 bases from J, leaving 12 bases between. Germline V CDR1 and CDR2: SGHKS, YYEKEE (reference sequence). TCRdb recomputed calls from the 5' RACE reads with MiXCR, one row per CDR3 protein. The sample contains about 440,000 distinct CDR3 sequences, around 20% of which appear only once. General observations from the study: Balance between CD4 and CD8 was seen in clones contracting day 15 to 85, and a CD4+ lean was seen in later expanders. The authors did not confirm SARS-CoV-2 specificity of second-wave clones peaking day 37.

With respect to this clonotype: As yet, its antigen is unknown.

This TCR derives from an adult woman who had mild COVID-19 (a few samples of this study predate the infection). Cell type and time point are not known. Sequencing was performed on PBMCs or a T cell subset sorted from them (not recorded which). The J gene is TRBJ1-1, the V gene TRBV5-5; D gene unclear. CDR3 bases: TGTGCCAGCAGCTCCACCCGGAACATGAACACTGAAGCTTTCTTT. This codes for CASSSTRNMNTEAFF. Based on the CDR3 plus reference TRBV5-5 and TRBJ1-1, the full variable domain is DAGVTQSPTHLIKTRGQQVTLRCSPISGHKSVSWYQQVLGQGPQFIFQYYEKEERGRGNFPDRFSARQFPNYSSELNVNALLLGDSALYLCASSSTRNMNTEAFFGQGTRLTVV.